This T cell receptor beta chain was obtained from a study of T cell responses to AZD1222 COVID-19 vaccine. Assay used: immunoSEQ multiplex PCR; TCRdb lists only in-frame clones, some missing. The table lists 99,000 or so clones, around 90% of them singletons. This CDR3 spans 14 amino acids. Germline CDR1 is SEHNR and CDR2 is FQNEAQ (reference sequence). Germline trimming cut 4 bases from V and 4 bases from J; bases unmatched to any gene: 6. The starting material was peripheral blood, obtained on day 0 of AZD1222 vaccination. The V gene is TRBV7-9, the J gene TRBJ1-2; 7 positions match TRBD1. This receptor was obtained from an adult in good health. The CDR3 DNA sequence: TGTGCCAGCAGCTCGGGACAGTTATTCTATGGCTACACCTTC. It is translated as CASSSGQLFYGYTF.